Listed below are T cell receptor beta chains from one sample, sequenced in a study of blood T cell repertoires in COVID-19. Libraries were prepared by immunoSEQ multiplex PCR; TCRdb keeps only in-frame clonotypes and omits some of them. The sample contains 200,000 to 250,000 clones, around 82% of which appear only once. Sequences were obtained from peripheral blood. The receptors shown here come from a woman aged 70-85 years with acute or convalescent COVID-19. Both conserved end residues are part of each CDR3. The D gene is left open where the match is weak. Not all rows give a size; the values are once, few, many and, for expanded clones, a class.

CDR3 DNA	CDR3 protein	J gene	V gene	clone size	D gene
TGTGCCAGCAGGGAGAGACCTGATAGTAATCAGCCCCAGCATTTT	CASRERPDSNQPQHF	TRBJ1-5	TRBV6-5	once	.
TGTGCCAGCAGTGCAGGGACTAGCGGGACTAGGGTCTTC	CASSAGTSGTRVF	TRBJ2-1	TRBV11-3	.	TRBD2
TGTGCCAGCCAAATTAGGGGATCTCAAGAGACCCAGTACTTC	CASQIRGSQETQYF	TRBJ2-5	TRBV5-6	.	.
TGTGCCAGCAGCTTACTGGTCGGGGGTGCCCAGCATTTT	CASSLLVGGAQHF	TRBJ1-5	TRBV7-9	.	.
TGTGCCAGTAGTATATTGGAGGAGAGAGGCTACACCTTC	CASSILEERGYTF	TRBJ1-2	TRBV19	.	.
TGTGCCAGCAGCGACAGCTACGAGCAGTACTTC	CASSDSYEQYF	TRBJ2-7	TRBV2	.	.
TGTGCCAGTAGCCGGGGACAGGGGTCAATTCCAACTAATGAAAAACTGTTTTTT	CASSRGQGSIPTNEKLFF	TRBJ1-4	TRBV19	few	TRBD1
TGTGCCACCAGCAGAGGAGGGGGAGCGCCCCAGCATTTT	CATSRGGGAPQHF	TRBJ1-5	TRBV15	.	.
TGTGCCAGCAGCGTACAACAGCGGAACACAGATACGCAGTATTTT	CASSVQQRNTDTQYF	TRBJ2-3	TRBV7-2	.	.
TGTGCCAGCAGCTTACCGGGACTAGCGGGGCCCGGAACCTACAATGAGCAGTTCTTC	CASSLPGLAGPGTYNEQFF	TRBJ2-1	TRBV7-6	.	TRBD2
TGTGCCAGCAGTGCCGGACAGGGTGACACCGGGGAGCTGTTTTTT	CASSAGQGDTGELFF	TRBJ2-2	TRBV6-4	.	TRBD1
TGTGCCAGTAGTATCGGGGGGGCGAGCGAATCTGATACGCAGTATTTT	CASSIGGASESDTQYF	TRBJ2-3	TRBV19	.	TRBD2
TGTGCCAGCGGGGGACAGCTCAATCAGCCCCAGCATTTT	CASGGQLNQPQHF	TRBJ1-5	TRBV6-5	.	TRBD1
TGTGCCAGCAGCTTGGGCGGCTATAATTCACCCCTCCACTTT	CASSLGGYNSPLHF	TRBJ1-6	TRBV5-4	.	.
TGTGCCAGCAGCCAATCATGGACAGGGGATTCACCCCTCCACTTT	CASSQSWTGDSPLHF	TRBJ1-6	TRBV3-1/TRBV3-2	.	TRBD1
TGTGCCAGCAGCCTCCCGAGCGGGAGGGACTACAATGAGCAGTTCTTC	CASSLPSGRDYNEQFF	TRBJ2-1	TRBV6-2/TRBV6-3	.	TRBD2
TGTGCCAGCAGTTTGGAGTTTCCCCGGGGCGAGCAGTACTTC	CASSLEFPRGEQYF	TRBJ2-7	TRBV28	.	.
TGTGCCAGCAGCCAAGAGCTAGGGGGACAGAAACTAGCCAAAAACATTCAGTACTTC	CASSQELGGQKLAKNIQYF	TRBJ2-4	TRBV3-1/TRBV3-2	.	TRBD1
TGCGCCAGCAGCTTTGCTAGCGGTTCCTACAATGAGCAGTTCTTC	CASSFASGSYNEQFF	TRBJ2-1	TRBV5-1	once	TRBD2
TGCGCCAGCACCTTGACAGGCGGTTCCTACGAGCAGTACTTC	CASTLTGGSYEQYF	TRBJ2-7	TRBV5-1	many	.